Listed below are T cell receptor beta chains from one sample, sequenced in a study of OX40 agonist ivuxolimab in advanced cancers. This table comes from immunoSEQ multiplex PCR, and its TCRdb copy is limited to in-frame clones, with some not included. The sample yields roughly 69,000 clones, about nine tenths seen once. The material sequenced was CD4+ or CD8+ T cells sorted from blood, taken in a trial of the OX40 agonist ivuxolimab. The receptors derive from an adult with an advanced solid tumor such as melanoma, head and neck, liver or kidney cancer. The CDR3 runs from the conserved cysteine through the conserved F or W. Each record gives: CDR3 DNA, CDR3 protein, clone size, D gene, J gene, CDR3 length, V gene. A D gene is named only where the DNA matches it firmly. Clone sizes are given selectively: once, few, many, or a class where the clone is expanded.

TGTGCCAGCAGTTACCCCGGACAGCCATCTCCGTACTTC | CASSYPGQPSPYF | - | - | TRBJ2-5 | 13 | TRBV6-6
TGTGCCAGCAGCGATGACCAGGGGAGGGACACAGATACGCAGTATTTT | CASSDDQGRDTDTQYF | - | - | TRBJ2-3 | 16 | TRBV9
TGTGCCAGCAGCTTGGAAGGACCCAATCAGCCCCAGCATTTT | CASSLEGPNQPQHF | once | - | TRBJ1-5 | 14 | TRBV5-4
TGTGCCAGCAGCTTAAGGCGCGCTAGCGGATACAATGAGCAGTTCTTC | CASSLRRASGYNEQFF | - | TRBD2 | TRBJ2-1 | 16 | TRBV7-3
TGTGCCAGCAGTCCACTTACAGGGATCGCGGGCAATCAGCCCCAGCATTTT | CASSPLTGIAGNQPQHF | - | - | TRBJ1-5 | 17 | TRBV27
TGTGCCAGCAGCCCTTATCAGGCTGGAAACACCATATATTTT | CASSPYQAGNTIYF | - | - | TRBJ1-3 | 14 | TRBV11-3
TGTGCCAGCAGTCCCGGGACAGGAGAAAACATTCAGTACTTC | CASSPGTGENIQYF | once | TRBD1 | TRBJ2-4 | 14 | TRBV6-4
TGTGCCAGCAGTTTAGGGGGTACCCTGAATGAAAAACTGTTTTTT | CASSLGGTLNEKLFF | - | - | TRBJ1-4 | 15 | TRBV28
TGCGCATCGGGAGCGGTCTCCTACAATGAGCAGTTCTTC | CASGAVSYNEQFF | - | - | TRBJ2-1 | 13 | TRBV10-3
TGTGCCAGCAGTCCCCAACAGGGGGCAAGCTATGGCTACACCTTC | CASSPQQGASYGYTF | - | TRBD1 | TRBJ1-2 | 15 | TRBV6-5